This paragraph covers one T cell receptor beta chain sequence. Sequencing used immunoSEQ multiplex PCR; TCRdb keeps in-frame clones, though not all of them. Among around 1.6 million clones listed, 95% to 99% were seen once. This record comes from a study of shared clonotypes between healthy human individuals. The CDR3 has 16 amino acids. Trimming cost V 0 bases and J 4 bases; bases outside gene matches: 5. Germline CDR1 SGHVS, CDR2 FNYEAQ. The J gene is TRBJ2-1, the V gene TRBV7-6, with 8 nucleotides matching TRBD1. Sequenced: naive CD4+ T cells sorted from blood. Sample subset: CD45RA+ positively selected. This receptor was obtained from a man aged 30-40 years in good health. The CDR3 DNA reads TGTGCCAGCAGCTTAGCGGGGACAGGAAATTACAATGAGCAGTTCTTC. Encoded protein: CASSLAGTGNYNEQFF.